This TCR beta chain was identified during a study of graft-versus-host responses after intestinal transplantation. Looking at the study overall: Following induction with anti-thymocyte globulin, all recipients were given tacrolimus and steroids for three to four years.

Clones were sequenced by immunoSEQ multiplex PCR, and TCRdb holds only the in-frame ones, with some missing. This table has about 110,000 clones, roughly 86% appearing once. Germline loops: CDR1 KGHSH, CDR2 LQKENI. The CDR3 runs 13 residues. Deletions cut 5 bases from V and 7 bases from J, with 14 bases between. This clone was observed a single time. Antigen: not known. The chain recombines TRBV18 with TRBJ2-5; possible D gene TRBD2, 5 bases. This TCR came from a human donor who was the organ donor for an intestinal transplant. The sample consisted of unstimulated CD4+ T cells sorted from spleen or lymph node cells, taken before transplant. CDR3 residues: CASSSLDRGTQYF. DNA of the CDR3: TGTGCCAGCTCATCACTAGACCGAGGGACCCAGTACTTC.